The 31 T cell receptor beta chains below come from one sample, sequenced in a study of CD8+CD57+ T cells in acquired aplastic anemia (dated by TCRdb to 2017 to 2018). The instrument given in TCRdb is Illumina HiSeq 2000. Profiling of TCR beta VDJ combinations and CDR3 sequences used genomic DNA as the template. TCRdb applied fastp at Q25 and MiXCR to the public reads, then kept only in-frame beta chains. Every entry covers one CDR3 protein and lists the most common genes and DNA from its rows. This sample is represented by approximately 180,000 distinct CDR3 sequences; roughly 43% of them were singletons. The ten largest clones capture under 1.2% of the sample. Expansion of CD8+CD57+ cells had been shown by flow cytometry in the patients chosen for sequencing. The material sequenced was sorted CD4+, CD8+, or CD8+CD57+ T cells (not recorded which) from PBMCs. The receptors derive from a human donor with aplastic anemia.

This clonotype was counted between two and nine times. A read error may produce the germline difference seen at one junction end. The chain has TRBV5-1 and TRBJ1-3; D gene ambiguous. CDR1 SGHRS and CDR2 YFSETQ come from the germline V gene. The CDR3 has 13 residues. The CDR3 coding sequence is TGCGTCAGCAGCTTAATATCTGGAAACACCATATATTTT. This codes for CVSSLISGNTIYF.

This clonotype was seen many times. The genes are TRBV2 and TRBJ1-3; the D is unclear. Germline V gene data show CDR1 as SNHLY and CDR2 as FYNNEI. This CDR3 contains 13 residues. V dropped 9 bases and J dropped 0 bases, with 9 bases sitting between them. In DNA form, the CDR3 reads TGTGCCAGTTGGAAAGGCTCTGGAAACACCATATATTTT. This gives the protein CASWKGSGNTIYF.

This clonotype came up many times. The chain carries TRBV20-1 and TRBJ1-5; D may be TRBD1 (6 bases). The CDR3 loop spans 14 amino acids. Trimming removed 0 bases at V and 1 base at J, with 7 bases between. In germline, CDR1 is DFQATT, CDR2 SNEGSKA (reference sequence). The CDR3: CSAREGASNQPQHF. CDR3 nucleotides: TGCAGTGCTAGAGAGGGGGCGAGCAATCAGCCCCAGCATTTT.

Of note for this clonotype: The junction differs from germline at one of its ends, possibly a read error. This chain links TRBV11-1 with TRBJ1-3; D not resolved. The V gene's germline CDR1 is SGHAT and CDR2 FQDESV (reference sequence). The CDR3 covers 17 residues. The DNA of the CDR3 is TGTGCCAGCAGCGCCGGGCAGGTAACAAGCTCTGGAAACACCACACATTTT. It encodes CASSAGQVTSSGNTTHF.

This sequence joins TRBV10-1 and TRBJ2-3; D gene ambiguous. The CDR3 totals 14 residues. Trimming left V 7 bases short and J 11 bases short, with 22 bases between. Germline CDR1 and CDR2: WNHNN and SYGVQD (reference sequence). CDR3 in DNA: TGCGCCAGCACCTTGACACTTCGCCCGTTAGAGCAGTATTTT. It codes for CASTLTLRPLEQYF.

This clonotype has at least ten counts. This rearrangement joins TRBV5-4 to TRBJ1-3; weak D call: TRBD1 (5 bases). Germline assignment: CDR1 SGHNT and CDR2 YYREEE (reference sequence). The CDR3 runs 18 residues. With 2 bases removed from V and 0 bases from J, the gap between germline ends came to 18 bases. The CDR3 here is CASSFLDSHRTSGNTIYF. In DNA form, the CDR3 reads TGTGCCAGCAGCTTCCTCGACTCCCACAGGACCTCTGGAAACACCATATATTTT.

The chain links TRBV19 to TRBJ2-5; TRBD2 is a possible D gene (6 bases). Germline CDR1 LNHDA, CDR2 SQIVND (reference sequence). The CDR3 totals 14 residues. V was cut by 10 bases and J by 1 base, with 16 bases left in between. The CDR3 sequence is CATSIGLIQETQYF. CDR3 in DNA: TGTGCCACCTCCATTGGACTAATCCAAGAGACCCAGTACTTC.

CDR3 region: CASSLAAENYGYTF. The CDR3 DNA reads TGTGCCAGCAGCTTAGCAGCGGAGAACTATGGCTACACCTTC. The chain carries TRBV7-2 and TRBJ1-2; D is unclear. The germline CDR1 and CDR2 sequences are SGHTA and FQGNSA. The ends were cut back, 0 bases at V and 2 bases at J, with 7 bases in the middle. The CDR3 sequence is 14 residues long.

The genes are TRBV11-2 and TRBJ2-2; 12 bases are a match to TRBD2. This CDR3 contains 16 residues. Trimming took 5 bases from V and 7 from J; bases not matched to a gene: 8. Germline loops: CDR1 SGHAT, CDR2 FQNNGV. The DNA of the CDR3 is TGTGCCAGCAGCCAGACTAGCGGGAGTGTTAACGGGGAGCTGTTTTTT. This codes for CASSQTSGSVNGELFF. Complete variable domain (other parts from reference TRBV11-2 and TRBJ2-2): EAGVAQSPRYKIIEKRQSVAFWCNPISGHATLYWYQQILGQGPKLLIQFQNNGVVDDSQLPKDRFSAERLKGVDSTLKIQPAKLEDSAVYLCASSQTSGSVNGELFFGEGSRLTVL.

J is TRBJ2-3 and V is TRBV15, with 10 bases identical to TRBD2. V lost 1 base to trimming and J lost 5 bases; unmatched junction nucleotides: 6. The CDR3 loop spans 16 amino acids. Germline CDR1 is LNHNV and CDR2 is YYDKDF (reference sequence). CDR3 sequence (DNA): TGTGCCACCAGCAGAGGCTCAGCGGGGGGGGGAGATACGCAGTATTTT. It specifies CATSRGSAGGGDTQYF.

Of note for this clonotype: One base away lies a much larger clone, so this may be a sequencing read error. The V gene is TRBV5-1, the J gene TRBJ1-3; D not certain. Germline V gene lookup returns CDR1 SGHRS and CDR2 YFSETQ. The CDR3 extends over 12 amino acids. CDR3 nucleotide sequence: TGCGCCAGCAGCGTGAATGGAAACACCATATGTTTT. Amino acid sequence: CASSVNGNTICF.

The V gene is TRBV12-3 or TRBV12-4, the J gene TRBJ2-5; D unresolved. CDR3 length: 14 amino acids. The V and J ends lost 5 bases and 5 bases respectively, with 15 bases between them. This chain's CDR3 is CASSDDTSSETQYF. CDR3 sequence (DNA): TGTGCCAGCAGTGACGACACGTCAAGTGAGACCCAGTACTTC.

This chain uses TRBV15 with TRBJ2-2; D uncertain. The ends were cut back, 2 bases at V and 3 bases at J, with 4 bases in the middle. In germline, CDR1 is LNHNV, CDR2 YYDKDF (reference sequence). CDR3 length: 13 residues. The chain's CDR3 is CATSRSYTGELFF. CDR3 bases: TGTGCCACCAGCAGATCGTACACCGGGGAGCTGTTTTTT.

As regards this clonotype: One base away lies a much larger clone, so this may be a sequencing read error. V is TRBV7-6 and J is TRBJ2-3, with D tentatively TRBD2 (6 bases). Trimming stripped 3 bases from V and 6 bases from J, with 19 bases between. The germline V gene has CDR1 SGHVS and CDR2 FNYEAQ. The length of the CDR3 is 16 residues. DNA of the CDR3: TGTGCCAGCAGCTTGGGGTCTGGCGGGGCTCTGGATACGCAGTATTTT. Translation gives CASSLGSGGALDTQYF.

The chain recombines TRBV7-9 with TRBJ1-5; the D gene is possibly TRBD1 (5 bases). The V end lost 2 bases, the J end lost 6 bases, and 8 bases lay between the germline ends. CDR1 and CDR2 from the germline V gene are SEHNR and FQNEAQ (reference sequence). This CDR3 contains 13 residues. CDR3 nucleotides: TGTGCCAGCAGCTTAAGCGGGGGTCAGCCCCAGCATTTT. This translates into CASSLSGGQPQHF.

This clonotype was seen more than once but under ten times. The chain carries TRBV27 and TRBJ1-1; no clear D gene. There are 16 residues in the CDR3. In germline, CDR1 is MNHEY, CDR2 SMNVEV (reference sequence). Trimming pared 5 bases from V and 0 bases from J, leaving 16 bases between. The CDR3 region is CASSGDLDTMNTEAFF. The CDR3 bases are TGTGCCAGCAGTGGTGACCTCGACACCATGAACACTGAAGCTTTCTTT.

This clonotype was counted many times. V gene TRBV5-1 combines with J gene TRBJ2-3; the match to TRBD1 covers 9 bases. Germline CDR1 reads SGHRS; CDR2 reads YFSETQ. The J segment lost 2 bases and the V segment lost 9 bases, leaving 10 bases of the junction unmatched. CDR3 length: 15 amino acids. This chain's CDR3 is CATGTGSQYTDTQYF. The DNA of the CDR3 is TGCGCCACCGGGACAGGGTCACAATACACAGATACGCAGTATTTT.

The CDR3 here is CASSAPSVANTEAFF. As DNA, the CDR3 is TGTGCCAGCAGTGCCCCATCGGTGGCGAACACTGAAGCTTTCTTT. The genes are TRBV6-1 and TRBJ1-1, with unresolved D. Trimming pared 4 bases from V and 1 base from J, leaving 13 bases between. Germline CDR1 reads MNHNS; CDR2 reads SASEGT. The CDR3 is 15 amino acids.

This clonotype has ten or more counts. The chain is built from TRBV20-1 and TRBJ2-7, with 9 bases fitting TRBD2. Germline V gene sequence: CDR1 DFQATT, CDR2 SNEGSKA (reference sequence). V shed 3 bases, J shed 5 bases, and the junction held 11 bases outside the gene matches. CDR3 length equals 15 residues. In DNA form, the CDR3 reads TGCAGTGCTAGTCCTTTAGCGGGGGCGAGCCACGAGCAGTACTTC. Amino acid sequence: CSASPLAGASHEQYF.

This clonotype was observed many times. The chain's CDR3 is CASSPKDRPSDTQYF. The CDR3 DNA reads as TGTGCCAGTAGTCCGAAGGACAGGCCATCTGATACGCAGTATTTT. The chain employs TRBV19 and TRBJ2-3; 7 bases map to TRBD1. CDR3 length: 15 amino acids. In germline, CDR1 is LNHDA, CDR2 SQIVND (reference sequence). V gave up 5 bases and J gave up 6 bases; unmatched junction bases: 11.

The chain joins TRBV20-1 to TRBJ1-2; TRBD1 matches at 10 bases. CDR3 length: 11 residues. The germline CDR1 and CDR2 sequences are DFQATT and SNEGSKA (reference sequence). The junction had 1 base not matched to a gene; V was cut back by 6 bases and J by 6 bases. The CDR3 loop reads CSAGTGDGYTF. For the CDR3, the DNA is TGCAGTGCCGGGACAGGGGATGGCTACACCTTC.

Only a few counts were recorded for this clonotype. J is TRBJ1-2 and V is TRBV24-1, with D unresolved. Trimming took 5 bases from V and 0 from J, leaving 6 bases between them. In germline, CDR1 is KGHDR, CDR2 SFDVKD. This CDR3 is built from 13 residues. The CDR3 region has the DNA TGTGCCACCAGTGGCAGTCCTAACTATGGCTACACCTTC. This sequence encodes CATSGSPNYGYTF.

The rearrangement links TRBV4-1 to TRBJ2-7; no definite D call. V was trimmed by 1 base and J by 2 bases, leaving 6 bases between them. CDR3 length equals 13 residues. Per the germline V gene, CDR1 is MGHRA and CDR2 is YSYEKL. The CDR3 nucleotides are TGCGCCAGCAGCCAAGGTGGTACCTACGAGCAGTACTTC. It encodes CASSQGGTYEQYF.

This clonotype was seen repeatedly, ten times or more. CDR3: CASSFTGTGDADTQYF. Here the CDR3 DNA reads TGCGCCAGCAGCTTTACCGGGACAGGGGACGCAGATACGCAGTATTTT. The chain links TRBV5-1 to TRBJ2-3; TRBD1 matches 10 bases. Germline V gene data show CDR1 as SGHRS and CDR2 as YFSETQ. Trimming took 2 bases from V and 4 from J; bases not matched to a gene: 7. The CDR3 is 16 residues long.

On this clonotype: At one boundary the junction diverges from the germline segment, which might be a read error. The CDR3 nucleotides read TGCGCCGTCGGGACAGCGAATTCCTACGAGCAGTACTTC. It codes for CAVGTANSYEQYF. The rearrangement joins TRBV7-9 to TRBJ2-7; 7 bases agree with TRBD1. Germline CDR1 reads SEHNR; CDR2 reads FQNEAQ (reference sequence). The CDR3 is made up of 13 amino acids. The whole variable domain, remainder taken from reference TRBV7-9 and TRBJ2-7, is DTGVSQNPRHKITKRGQNVTFRCDPISEHNRLYWYRQTLGQGPEFLTYFQNEAQLEKSRLLSDRFSAERPKGSFSTLEIQRTEQGDSAMYLCAVGTANSYEQYFGPGTRLTVT.

This clonotype appeared many times. This rearrangement joins TRBV7-9 to TRBJ1-1, with D possibly matching TRBD1 (6 bases). Germline V gives CDR1 SEHNR, CDR2 FQNEAQ (reference sequence). The CDR3 covers 14 residues. V was shortened by 8 bases and J by 6 bases, with 19 bases between the two germline ends. In nucleotides, the CDR3 is TGTGCCAGCTTGCCCGGGGGGCGTAGGGCTGAAGCTTTCTTT. Its protein is CASLPGGRRAEAFF.

Notes on this clonotype: A single base separates this from a much larger clone, so it may be a read error. J is TRBJ1-5 and V is TRBV5-6, with D hard to call. This CDR3 has 15 residues. The V end was cut by 0 bases, the J end by 4 bases, with 11 bases between. The germline gives CDR1 SGHDT, CDR2 YYEEEE. The CDR3 region is CASSLGLRENQPQHF. Written as DNA, the CDR3 is TGTGCCAGCAGCTTGGGTCTCCGAGAGAATCAGCCCCAGCATTTT.

The V and J genes are TRBV10-3 and TRBJ1-1; D is perhaps TRBD1 (5 bases). V lost 2 bases, J lost 4 bases, and 11 bases lay in between. The CDR3 has 14 residues. CDR1 is ENHRY and CDR2 is SYGVKD in the germline V gene. The CDR3 spells CAISESRAGTEAFF. CDR3 coding DNA: TGTGCCATCAGTGAGAGCAGGGCAGGCACTGAAGCTTTCTTT.

This clonotype was seen many times. V gene TRBV16 combines with J gene TRBJ2-7, with D tentatively TRBD1 (6 bases). V lost 4 bases and J lost 6, with 19 bases in between. The CDR3 covers 15 residues. The V gene's germline CDR1 is KGHSY and CDR2 FQNENV. The CDR3 DNA reads as TGTGCCAGCAGCCGATTGGACAGATTGGACTCCGAGCAGTACTTC. This gives the protein CASSRLDRLDSEQYF.

This sequence joins TRBV7-8 and TRBJ1-2; D is possibly TRBD1 (5 bases). Germline V gene data show CDR1 as SGHVS and CDR2 as FQNEAQ. V shed 5 bases and J shed 0 bases, with 10 bases lying between them. The CDR3 extends over 14 amino acids. For the CDR3, the DNA is TGTGCCAGCAGCCCCGTGGGGGCTAACTATGGCTACACCTTC. Translated: CASSPVGANYGYTF.

Notes on this clonotype: Since a much larger clone is just one base distant, this may be a read error. The chain employs TRBV12-3 or TRBV12-4 and TRBJ1-3; D not resolved. Trimming removed 10 bases from V and 4 bases from J, with 11 bases in between. The CDR3 is 12 residues long. The CDR3 nucleotides are TGTGCCATCCCTAGGGCGGGAAACACCATATATTTT. Its protein product is CAIPRAGNTIYF.